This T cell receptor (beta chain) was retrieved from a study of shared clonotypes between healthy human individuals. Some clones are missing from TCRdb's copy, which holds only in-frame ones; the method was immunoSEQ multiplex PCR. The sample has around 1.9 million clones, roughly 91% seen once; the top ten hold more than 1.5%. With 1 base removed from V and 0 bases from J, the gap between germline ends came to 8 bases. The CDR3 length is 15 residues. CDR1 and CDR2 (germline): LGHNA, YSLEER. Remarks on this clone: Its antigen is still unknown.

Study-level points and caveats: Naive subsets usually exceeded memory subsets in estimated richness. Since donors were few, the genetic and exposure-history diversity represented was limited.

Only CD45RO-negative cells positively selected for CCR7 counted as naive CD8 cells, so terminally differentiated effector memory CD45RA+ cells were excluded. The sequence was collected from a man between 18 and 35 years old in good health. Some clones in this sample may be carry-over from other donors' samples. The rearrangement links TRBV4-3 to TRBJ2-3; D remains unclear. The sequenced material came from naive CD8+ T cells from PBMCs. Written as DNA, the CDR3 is TGCGCCAGCAGCCAAGGTCGGGCTAGCACAGATACGCAGTATTTT. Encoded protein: CASSQGRASTDTQYF.